Included here is one T cell receptor (beta chain) sequence, with context. Its antigen is currently not known. Base qualities are not at hand, and no much larger clone is one base apart. Libraries were prepared through PCR. TCRdb names Illumina HiSeq 2500 as the instrument used. Unique molecular identifiers were incorporated into TCR beta cDNA libraries to reduce PCR and sequencing biases. About 500,000 cDNA molecules were obtained for every 1 to 10 million input T cells, so each molecule roughly corresponded to one T cell. The patient libraries were prepared and sequenced using the same protocol as the earlier healthy control dataset. Within a given batch, samples were prepared together, multiplexed and sequenced on the same HiSeq lane. The paper's processing steps were these. Raw barcoded reads were processed with MIGEC, and single-read molecular identifier groups were discarded before consensus assembly and CDR3 extraction. VDJtools was used for post-analysis of the clonotype tables, with diversity normalized by down-sampling every dataset to the smallest sample size. In repertoire overlap clustering, CDR3 amino acid sequences, but not nucleotide sequences, were matched to correct batch-related cross-sample contamination. TCRdb cleaned the public reads at Q25 with fastp, built clones with MiXCR and kept in-frame beta chains. Records with the same CDR3 protein are collapsed into one entry carrying the most frequent genes and DNA. The V and J calls, along with clone size, are taken from TCRdb and not from the paper's own processing. The sample yields about 460,000 distinct CDR3 sequences; under 55% were counted once. The ten largest make up 12% of the sample.

This record belongs to a study of post-analysis software for immune sequencing data (dated by TCRdb to the mid-2010s). Broadly, across the study: The recorded disease courses included relapsing-remitting, secondary progressive and progressive-relapsing multiple sclerosis, and some patients had no subtype annotation. A subset of samples was prepared in parallel using single-end sample barcoding, then pooled and co-amplified after Illumina adapter ligation. The multiple sclerosis patient repertoires were compared with under 13 previously published healthy control repertoires from donors aged roughly 6 to 27 years.

TCR beta repertoires were profiled from peripheral blood of approximately 13 young patients with multiple sclerosis to demonstrate the VDJtools post-analysis software. Multiple sclerosis patients were children and adolescents aged roughly 6 to 16 years. Here is what the overall study found, with its caveats: Compared with controls, multiple sclerosis patients had significantly lower normalized Chao1 diversity, a finding suggesting substantial peripheral T-cell clonal expansion. Direct clustering with F measure revealed strong co-clustering of samples prepared in the same batch, which led to a batch-effect correction. The multiple sclerosis patient group was slightly younger than the control group. Patients showed significantly higher frequencies than controls for a handful of TRBV segments, among them TRBV5-6, TRBV5-1 and TRBV20-1.

V was cut back by 3 bases and J by 2 bases, leaving a gap of 16 bases between them. The CDR3, from cysteine to phenylalanine, totals 16 residues. Only CDR3 DNA remains: 48 bases, in frame from the first base. Reading the germline V gene (reference sequence) gives CDR1 SGHKS and CDR2 YYEKEE. Sequencing was carried out using blood. This sequence originates from a girl aged 10-17 years with multiple sclerosis. The chain couples TRBV5-5 to TRBJ2-3, with TRBD2 as a weak D call on 6 bases. The DNA sequence is as follows: TGTGCCAGCAGCTCACTAAATAGCGGAGTCACAGATACGCAGTATTTT. This translates into CASSSLNSGVTDTQYF.